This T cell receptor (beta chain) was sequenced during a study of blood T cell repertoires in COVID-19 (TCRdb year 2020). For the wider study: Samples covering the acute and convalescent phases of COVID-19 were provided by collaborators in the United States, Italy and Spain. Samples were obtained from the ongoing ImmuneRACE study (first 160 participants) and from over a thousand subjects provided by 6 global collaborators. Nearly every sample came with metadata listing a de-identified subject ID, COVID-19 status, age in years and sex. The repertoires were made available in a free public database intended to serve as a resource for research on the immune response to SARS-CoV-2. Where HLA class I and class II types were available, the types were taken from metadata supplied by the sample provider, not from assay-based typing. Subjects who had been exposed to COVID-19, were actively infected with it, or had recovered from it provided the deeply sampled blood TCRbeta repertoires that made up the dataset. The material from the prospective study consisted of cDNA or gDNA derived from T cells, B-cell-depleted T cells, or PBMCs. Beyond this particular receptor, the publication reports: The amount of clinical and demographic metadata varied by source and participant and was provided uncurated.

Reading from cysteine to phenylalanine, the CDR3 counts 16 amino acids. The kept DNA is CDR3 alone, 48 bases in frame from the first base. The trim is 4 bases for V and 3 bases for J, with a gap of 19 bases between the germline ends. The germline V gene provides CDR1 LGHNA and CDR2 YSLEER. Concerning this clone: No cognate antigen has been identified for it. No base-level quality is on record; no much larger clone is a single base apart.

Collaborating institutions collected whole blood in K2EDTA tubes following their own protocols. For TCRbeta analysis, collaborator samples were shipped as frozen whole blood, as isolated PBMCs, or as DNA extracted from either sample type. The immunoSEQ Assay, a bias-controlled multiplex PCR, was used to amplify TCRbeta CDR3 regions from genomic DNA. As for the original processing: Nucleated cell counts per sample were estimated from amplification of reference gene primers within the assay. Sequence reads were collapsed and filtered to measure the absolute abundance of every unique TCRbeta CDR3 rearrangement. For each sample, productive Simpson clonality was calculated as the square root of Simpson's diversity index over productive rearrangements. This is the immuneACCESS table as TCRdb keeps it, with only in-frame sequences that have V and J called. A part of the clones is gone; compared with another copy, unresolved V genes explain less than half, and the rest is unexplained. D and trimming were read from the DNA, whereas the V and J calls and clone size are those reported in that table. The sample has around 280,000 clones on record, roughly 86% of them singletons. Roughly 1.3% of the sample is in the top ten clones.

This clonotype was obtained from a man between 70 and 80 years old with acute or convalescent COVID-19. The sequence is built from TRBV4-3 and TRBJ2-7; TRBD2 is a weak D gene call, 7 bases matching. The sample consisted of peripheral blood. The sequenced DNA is TGCGCCAGCAGCCCAGACCTGGGGGGGCAAAACTACGAGCAGTACTTC. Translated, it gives CASSPDLGGQNYEQYF.